The present T cell receptor beta chain was sequenced within a study of cytomegalovirus exposure and HLA in healthy donors. The PCR employed 60 Vbeta primers together with 13 Jbeta primers. Repertoires were generated with immunoSEQ multiplex PCR, while TCRdb's copy carries only in-frame clones and drops some. In the table there are over 100,000 clones, just under 75% of which are singletons. J lost 7 bases, V lost 5 bases, and 9 bases had no gene match. Germline V CDR1 and CDR2: SGHVS, FQNEAQ. This CDR3 is built from 15 residues. The genes are TRBV7-8 and TRBJ1-2, with 11 bases fitting TRBD1. Source material: PBMCs. The sequence was collected from a man aged 35 to 55 in good health and CMV-seropositive. The CDR3 region is CASSPGDRGDFGYTF. CDR3 DNA: TGTGCCAGCAGCCCCGGGGACAGGGGGGACTTTGGCTACACCTTC.